This T cell receptor beta chain is from a study of shared clonotypes between healthy human individuals. Notes on this clone: Its cognate antigen is unknown.

TCRdb keeps only in-frame clones here, not all; method: immunoSEQ multiplex PCR. The sample has 2 million to 3 million clones, roughly nine tenths seen once. The length of the CDR3 is 13 residues. Trimming stripped 8 bases from V and 1 base from J, with 14 bases between. From germline, CDR1 is SQVTM and CDR2 ANQGSEA. Regarding the study as a whole: Some clonotypes were shared by all four sorted-subset donors, while others were not shared. The non-shared ones had lower generation probabilities than the shared ones.

Sequencing input: naive CD4+ T cells sorted from blood. The subset here: CD45RA+ positively selected. The sequence derives from a man aged 18 to 29 in good health. The genes are TRBV29-1 and TRBJ1-1; D possibly corresponds to TRBD1 (5 bases). The CDR3 region is CSSLRGENTEAFF. In nucleotides, the CDR3 is TGCAGCTCCCTTAGAGGGGAGAACACTGAAGCTTTCTTT.